These T cell receptor beta chains were read from a single sample in a study of neoadjuvant nivolumab and ipilimumab in lung cancer. The repertoire was sequenced with immunoSEQ multiplex PCR; TCRdb's copy has only in-frame clones and lacks some. The sample yields approximately 30,000 clones, 90% seen once. This specimen was peripheral blood, taken after neoadjuvant nivolumab, alone or with ipilimumab, at or shortly before surgery. These receptors came from an adult with non-small cell lung cancer. Each CDR3 is given with its conserved first and last residue. A D gene is named only where the DNA matches it firmly. Some rows have no size entry. The others give once, few or many, or a class for an expanded clone.

>-|TRBV5-1|-|TRBJ2-3
CASSLTGASTDTQYF
TGCGCCAGCAGCTTGACGGGGGCAAGCACAGATACGCAGTATTTT
>-|TRBV11-3|TRBD2|TRBJ2-1
CASSPPGGTYNEQFF
TGTGCCAGCAGCCCTCCCGGGGGGACCTACAATGAGCAGTTCTTC
>-|TRBV5-1|-|TRBJ2-2
CASSLQPYTGELFF
TGCGCCAGCAGCTTGCAACCGTACACCGGGGAGCTGTTTTTT
>-|TRBV5-4|TRBD2|TRBJ2-5
CASSFGRGGLETQYF
TGTGCCAGCAGCTTCGGGCGGGGGGGCCTGGAGACCCAGTACTTC
>-|TRBV28|-|TRBJ1-2
CASSHPGEGYTF
TGTGCCAGCAGCCACCCAGGGGAGGGCTACACCTTC
>-|TRBV7-2|TRBD1|TRBJ2-7
CASSTGTGGPYEQYF
TGTGCCAGCAGCACCGGGACAGGGGGACCCTACGAGCAGTACTTC
>-|TRBV7-3|-|TRBJ1-1
CASSFNMNTEAFF
TGTGCCAGCAGCTTCAACATGAACACTGAAGCTTTCTTT
>-|TRBV6-5|-|TRBJ2-2
CASSYFGAPQSGELFF
TGTGCCAGCAGTTACTTCGGGGCTCCCCAAAGTGGGGAGCTGTTTTTT
>-|TRBV29-1|-|TRBJ1-1
CSVEGYLEAFF
TGCAGCGTTGAAGGGTACCTTGAAGCTTTCTTT
>-|TRBV20-1|-|TRBJ2-1
CSARTYNEQFF
TGCAGTGCTAGAACGTACAATGAGCAGTTCTTC
>-|TRBV19|-|TRBJ2-5
CASSKGTRETQYF
TGTGCCAGTAGTAAAGGCACCAGGGAGACCCAGTACTTC
>-|TRBV25-1|-|TRBJ1-6
CASTFGDSPLHF
TGTGCCAGCACGTTCGGGGATTCACCCCTCCACTTT
>once|TRBV5-1|TRBD2|TRBJ2-7
CASSFTSGGASTYEQYF
TGCGCCAGCAGCTTTACTAGCGGGGGGGCTTCCACCTACGAGCAGTACTTC
>-|TRBV6-5|-|TRBJ1-1
CASSYSVSNTEAFF
TGTGCCAGCAGTTACTCGGTGAGTAACACTGAAGCTTTCTTT
>-|TRBV6-6|-|TRBJ2-5
CASSYSRVQETQYF
TGTGCCAGCAGTTACAGCCGGGTTCAAGAGACCCAGTACTTC
>-|TRBV6-6|-|TRBJ1-5
CASSYVGGEHQPQHF
TGTGCCAGCAGTTACGTAGGGGGAGAGCATCAGCCCCAGCATTTT
>once|TRBV7-9|TRBD1|TRBJ1-6
CASSLATGGSPLHF
TGTGCCAGCAGCTTAGCGACAGGGGGCTCACCCCTCCACTTT
>-|TRBV6-6|-|TRBJ1-4
CASSHQEGVKLFF
TGTGCCAGCAGTCACCAGGAGGGAGTAAAACTGTTTTTT
>-|TRBV18|-|TRBJ2-3
CASSPPARKDTQYF
TGTGCCAGCTCACCACCGGCACGGAAGGATACGCAGTATTTT
>-|TRBV7-2|-|TRBJ1-5
CASSLAGTSGEPQHF
TGTGCCAGCAGCTTAGCTGGGACGTCGGGGGAGCCCCAGCATTTT
>-|TRBV7-9|-|TRBJ1-5
CASSLDTVPWPQHF
TGTGCCAGCAGCTTAGATACGGTCCCTTGGCCCCAGCATTTT
>-|TRBV6-6|-|TRBJ1-6
CASSYSVRDSPLHF
TGTGCCAGCAGTTACTCAGTACGCGATTCACCCCTCCACTTT